What follows is one T cell receptor beta chain and its context. Germline V gene sequence: CDR1 SGHRS, CDR2 YFSETQ. This CDR3 contains 15 residues. Germline trimming cut 2 bases from V and 7 bases from J; bases unmatched to any gene: 5. In the study's own analysis: From reference gene primer amplification, estimates of nucleated cell counts were derived. The repertoire was sequenced with immunoSEQ multiplex PCR; TCRdb's copy has only in-frame clones and lacks some. For V, J and clone size, that table is used; D and trimming come from the DNA. This table holds 240,000 or so clones, around 90% found once. This specimen belongs to a study of blood T cell repertoires in COVID-19. Study-wide context: Sites in the United States, Italy and Spain provided acute and convalescent COVID-19 samples. Nucleic acid was either cDNA or gDNA, and it came from T cells, B-cell-depleted T cells, or PBMCs.

Sequenced: peripheral blood. This chain connects TRBV5-1 to TRBJ2-1; 11 bases align to TRBD2. The clonotype originates from a man aged 55 to 70 who had recovered from COVID-19. CDR3 residues: CASSFSGGAENEQFF. The CDR3 DNA follows: TGCGCCAGCAGCTTTAGCGGGGGGGCGGAAAATGAGCAGTTCTTC.